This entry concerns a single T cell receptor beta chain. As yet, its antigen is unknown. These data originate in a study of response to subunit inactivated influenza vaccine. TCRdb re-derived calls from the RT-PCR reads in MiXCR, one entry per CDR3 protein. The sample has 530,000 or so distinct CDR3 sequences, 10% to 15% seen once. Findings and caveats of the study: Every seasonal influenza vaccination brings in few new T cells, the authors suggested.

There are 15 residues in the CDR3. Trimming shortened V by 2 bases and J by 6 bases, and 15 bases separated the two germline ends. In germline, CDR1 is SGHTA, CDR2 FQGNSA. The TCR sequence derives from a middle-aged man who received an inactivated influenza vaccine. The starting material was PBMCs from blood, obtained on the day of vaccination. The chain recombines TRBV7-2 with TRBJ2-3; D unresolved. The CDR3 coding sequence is TGTGCCAGCAGCTTACTACCCAGTAGACGTGATACGCAGTATTTT. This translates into CASSLLPSRRDTQYF.